The 21 T cell receptor beta chains reported below all come from one sample, sequenced in a study of T cells after yellow fever vaccination. TCRdb re-called the 5' RACE reads with MiXCR, one entry per CDR3 protein. The sample holds about 400,000 distinct CDR3 sequences; roughly 6.1% are singletons and the top ten take roughly 15%. The sample in question was PBMCs, obtained 5 days after the yellow fever booster vaccination. The receptors come from a man aged 25-45 years who received the YFV17D yellow fever vaccine.

The rearrangement joins TRBV6-5 to TRBJ2-4; 8 bases are a match to TRBD2. After removal of 4 bases from V and 8 bases from J, the junction contained 7 bases not matched to a gene. Germline assignment: CDR1 MNHEY and CDR2 SVGAGI. The CDR3 is 14 residues long. CDR3 residues: CASSSGGAGYIQYF. The CDR3 bases are TGTGCCAGCAGTTCGGGGGGGGCGGGTTACATTCAGTACTTC.

V and J are TRBV20-1 and TRBJ2-3, with TRBD2 matching 11 bases. Trimming took 3 bases from V and 4 from J; bases not matched to a gene: 3. The CDR3 has 14 residues. Germline values: CDR1 DFQATT, CDR2 SNEGSKA (reference sequence). CDR3 nucleotides: TGCAGTGCTAGTAGCGGGAGGGCCGCAGATACGCAGTATTTT. Protein sequence: CSASSGRAADTQYF.

This clonotype was seen only a few times. The chain couples TRBV11-2 to TRBJ2-1; 9 bases map to TRBD2. Looked up from germline, CDR1 is SGHAT and CDR2 is FQNNGV. V shed 2 bases and J 5 bases; nucleotides not matched to a gene: 4. The CDR3 length is 15 residues. CDR3 in amino acids: CASSLRLAVDNEQFF. The CDR3, as DNA: TGTGCCAGCAGCTTAAGACTAGCGGTAGACAATGAGCAGTTCTTC.

This clonotype was detected a few times. The chain has TRBV7-2 and TRBJ2-3; 7 bases are shared with TRBD2. Germline V gene sequence: CDR1 SGHTA, CDR2 FQGNSA. V was clipped by 0 bases and J by 12 bases; unmatched bases: 12. The CDR3 extends over 15 amino acids. The CDR3 nucleotides read TGTGCCAGCAGCTTAGCCACAGCCGGGACTATACACCAGTATTTT. As protein: CASSLATAGTIHQYF.

The chain uses TRBV30 and TRBJ2-7, with D perhaps TRBD1 (5 bases). Per germline, CDR1 GTSNPN and CDR2 SVGIG (reference sequence). The CDR3 extends over 12 amino acids. Trimming stripped 0 bases from V and 5 bases from J, with 8 bases between. CDR3 nucleotides: TGTGCCTGGAGTGTAGTAGGGGACGAGCAGTACTTC. This gives the protein CAWSVVGDEQYF.

The V and J genes are TRBV19 and TRBJ1-1; TRBD1 agrees at 8 bases. The ends lost 7 bases at V and 3 bases at J; junction bases unmatched: 4. The germline V gene has CDR1 LNHDA and CDR2 SQIVND (reference sequence). The CDR3 is made up of 13 amino acids. The CDR3 region has the DNA TGTGCCAGTACTGGACAGGGAGACACTGAAGCTTTCTTT. It yields the protein CASTGQGDTEAFF.

This clonotype has only a few counts. The rearrangement links TRBV2 to TRBJ2-5; D possibly corresponds to TRBD1 (5 bases). V gave up 4 bases and J gave up 1 base, with 13 bases separating them. Per germline, CDR1 SNHLY and CDR2 FYNNEI. The CDR3 has 15 amino acids. CDR3 region: CASSVGASFQETQYF. Written as DNA, the CDR3 is TGTGCCAGCAGTGTAGGGGCCAGTTTCCAAGAGACCCAGTACTTC.

This clonotype has a count of ten or more. The chain is built from TRBV30 and TRBJ2-3; no clear D. The ends were cut back, 0 bases at V and 4 bases at J, with 8 bases in the middle. This CDR3 region has 13 residues. The germline CDR1 and CDR2 sequences are GTSNPN and SVGIG (reference sequence). CDR3 sequence (DNA): TGTGCCTGGAGTGTACTCGCCGCAGATACGCAGTATTTT. Amino acids: CAWSVLAADTQYF. The whole variable domain, remainder taken from reference TRBV30 and TRBJ2-3, is SQTIHQWPATLVQPVGSPLSLECTVEGTSNPNLYWYRQAAGRGLQLLFYSVGIGQISSEVPQNLSASRPQDRQFILSSKKLLLSDSGFYLCAWSVLAADTQYFGPGTRLTVL.

This chain joins TRBV6-2 or TRBV6-3 and TRBJ2-3, with D possibly TRBD2 on 6 matching bases. The CDR3 has 15 residues. Germline V gene data show CDR1 as MNHEY and CDR2 as SVGEGT. Between the trimmed V and J ends, which lost 6 bases and 3 bases, there was a span of 16 bases. The CDR3 bases are TGTGCCAGCAGACCCACGGGACTTCCGACAGATACGCAGTATTTT. Translated: CASRPTGLPTDTQYF.

The table lists this clonotype with a few counts. V and J are TRBV6-1 and TRBJ2-3; a possible D gene is TRBD1 (5 bases). V was clipped by 6 bases and J by 4 bases, with 17 bases between them. CDR3 length equals 15 residues. The germline gives CDR1 MNHNS, CDR2 SASEGT. The CDR3 DNA follows: TGTGCCAGCAGCCACCCAGGGCTCTTCGCAGATACGCAGTATTTT. It yields the protein CASSHPGLFADTQYF.

The CDR3 is CASSPGLDRNNEQFF. The CDR3 nucleotides are TGTGCCAGCAGCCCTGGACTAGATCGGAACAATGAGCAGTTCTTC. This sequence joins TRBV12-3 or TRBV12-4 and TRBJ2-1; 7 positions match TRBD2. V gave up 6 bases and J gave up 5 bases; unmatched junction bases: 10. There are 15 residues in the CDR3.

This clonotype was picked up a small number of times. The rearrangement joins TRBV4-2 to TRBJ2-5; tentative D call: TRBD2 (5 bases). The CDR3 totals 19 residues. The germline V and J ends were trimmed by 3 bases and 5 bases, with 28 bases remaining between them. Germline V gene lookup returns CDR1 LGHNA and CDR2 YNFKEQ. The CDR3 DNA reads TGTGCCAGCAGCCAGCGGACGGGCCCGAGAGGGCCGAGAGGGGAGACCCAGTACTTC. This encodes CASSQRTGPRGPRGETQYF.

This clonotype was counted once. A much larger clonotype is one base distant, so this may be a read error. CDR3 sequence (DNA): TGCGCCGGCAGCTTGGAGAGCGGAACCAAAAACATTCAGTACTTC. Its protein is CAGSLESGTKNIQYF. This chain links TRBV5-1 with TRBJ2-4; a possible D gene is TRBD2 (5 bases). The CDR3 has 15 residues. Germline CDR1 reads SGHRS; CDR2 reads YFSETQ.

The CDR3 DNA is TGCAGTGCTAGGGCCCTTAGAGGGAGCTCCTACAATGAGCAGTTCTTC. Its protein product is CSARALRGSSYNEQFF. The chain has TRBV20-1 and TRBJ2-1; TRBD2 might be the D (5 bases). The CDR3 totals 16 residues. The germline CDR1 and CDR2 sequences are DFQATT and SNEGSKA (reference sequence). The ends were cut back, 3 bases at V and 0 bases at J, with 15 bases in the middle.

Only a few counts were recorded for this clonotype. V usage is TRBV2 and J usage is TRBJ1-1; D ambiguous. Trimming removed 8 bases at V and 2 bases at J, with 18 bases between. The CDR3 totals 15 residues. CDR1 and CDR2 from the germline V gene are SNHLY and FYNNEI. The CDR3 here is CASRGIRKVNTEAFF. The CDR3 DNA is TGTGCCAGCCGGGGTATACGGAAAGTCAACACTGAAGCTTTCTTT.

Ten or more counts support this clonotype. The chain couples TRBV18 to TRBJ2-1, with 9 bases that match TRBD2. This CDR3 has 15 residues. Per the germline V gene, CDR1 is KGHSH and CDR2 is LQKENI. The J segment lost 7 bases and the V segment lost 3 bases, leaving 7 bases of the junction unmatched. The CDR3 loop reads CASSPTSGPWNEQFF. The CDR3 DNA follows: TGTGCCAGCTCACCGACTAGCGGACCTTGGAATGAGCAGTTCTTC.

The CDR3 spells CASRHLGGTGGETQYF. Written as DNA, the CDR3 is TGCGCCAGCAGACATCTTGGAGGGACAGGGGGAGAGACCCAGTACTTC. The V call is TRBV5-1, the J call TRBJ2-5; 11 bases are a match to TRBD1. The CDR3 sequence is 16 residues long. The V gene end was trimmed by 5 bases and the J gene end by 4 bases; junction bases not matched to a gene: 10. Germline V gene lookup returns CDR1 SGHRS and CDR2 YFSETQ.

The CDR3 bases are TGCAGTGCCGAGGGGGGCACCGGGAGCGATCAGCCCCAGCATTTT. It translates to CSAEGGTGSDQPQHF. The V call is TRBV20-1, the J call TRBJ1-5; TRBD1 might be the D (6 bases). Germline V lookup: CDR1 DFQATT, CDR2 SNEGSKA (reference sequence). CDR3 length: 15 residues. Trimming removed 6 bases at V and 5 bases at J, with 20 bases between.

This chain joins TRBV20-1 and TRBJ1-5; 7 bases map to TRBD1. The CDR3 length is 14 residues. Germline trimming cut 0 bases from V and 7 bases from J; bases unmatched to any gene: 6. Germline-derived CDR1 and CDR2 are DFQATT and SNEGSKA (reference sequence). In DNA form, the CDR3 reads TGCAGTGCTAGAGATCCCCAGGGGGGACAGCCCCAGCATTTT. Encoded protein: CSARDPQGGQPQHF.

This chain joins TRBV29-1 and TRBJ1-5, with a tentative D call TRBD1 (5 bases). CDR1 and CDR2 from the germline V gene are SQVTM and ANQGSEA. Trimming shortened V by 6 bases and J by 2 bases, and 11 bases separated the two germline ends. The CDR3 consists of 13 residues. CDR3 nucleotide sequence: TGCAGCGTGGCCGGGGACGGCAATCAGCCCCAGCATTTT. It yields the protein CSVAGDGNQPQHF. Together with reference TRBV29-1 and TRBJ1-5, the CDR3 gives the full variable domain: SAVISQKPSRDICQRGTSLTIQCQVDSQVTMMFWYRQQPGQSLTLIATANQGSEATYESGFVIDKFPISRPNLTFSTLTVSNMSPEDSSIYLCSVAGDGNQPQHFGDGTRLSIL.

This clonotype was picked up many times. The genes are TRBV20-1 and TRBJ1-2; D gene uncertain. Germline CDR1 reads DFQATT; CDR2 reads SNEGSKA (reference sequence). V dropped 0 bases and J dropped 2 bases, with 16 bases sitting between them. This CDR3 has 16 amino acids. CDR3 residues: CSARDRAGMGNYGYTF. The CDR3 nucleotides are TGCAGTGCTAGAGATAGGGCGGGGATGGGGAACTATGGCTACACCTTC.